This TCR beta chain was sequenced during a study of beta chain features in type 1 diabetes. Study-level points and caveats: Equally in patients and controls, shorter templates might have been favored by PCR. Among all four CD4+ subsets, Type 1 diabetes patients had TCRB CDR3s that were moderately but significantly shorter.

This clone was counted only a few times. The antigen remains undetermined. With V trimmed by 4 bases and J by 3 bases, 8 bases remained unmatched. In germline, CDR1 is SGHRS, CDR2 YFSETQ. The length of the CDR3 is 15 residues. TCRB transcripts that were expressed got sequenced, as all of the isolated RNA had been reverse transcribed. Assay: immunoSEQ multiplex PCR; the TCRdb copy retains only in-frame clones and omits some. The table lists 300,000 to 400,000 clones, roughly a tenth of them singletons. The chain employs TRBV5-1 and TRBJ2-5, with 8 bases fitting TRBD1. The sequenced sample was central memory CD4+ T cells from blood. The clonotype was recovered from a man between 25 and 39 years old with type 1 diabetes. CDR3 residues: CASSRRQGREETQYF. CDR3 in DNA: TGCGCCAGCAGCCGCCGACAGGGGCGGGAAGAGACCCAGTACTTC.